This T cell receptor (beta chain) was documented in a study of cytotoxic CD8 clonotypes in ibrutinib-treated CLL. As concerns this clone: Its antigen remains unknown.

Germline V lookup: CDR1 SQVTM, CDR2 ANQGSEA. The CDR3 is 11 residues long. Deletions cut 2 bases from V and 5 bases from J, with 7 bases between. Findings of the study overall: The study found public clonotypes uncommon, contracting or stable on treatment.

Method: immunoSEQ multiplex PCR; TCRdb's copy keeps in-frame clones and lacks some. The repertoire includes 100,000 to 150,000 clones, approximately 83% of them detected once, and over 2% sits in the top ten. The chain carries TRBV29-1 and TRBJ2-7, with D possibly TRBD1 on 5 matching bases. The sequencing here drew on PBMCs, taken after 24 months of ibrutinib treatment. The TCR comes from a human donor with chronic lymphocytic leukemia. The chain's CDR3 is CSVELRDEQYF. As DNA, the CDR3 is TGCAGCGTTGAACTCAGGGACGAGCAGTACTTC.